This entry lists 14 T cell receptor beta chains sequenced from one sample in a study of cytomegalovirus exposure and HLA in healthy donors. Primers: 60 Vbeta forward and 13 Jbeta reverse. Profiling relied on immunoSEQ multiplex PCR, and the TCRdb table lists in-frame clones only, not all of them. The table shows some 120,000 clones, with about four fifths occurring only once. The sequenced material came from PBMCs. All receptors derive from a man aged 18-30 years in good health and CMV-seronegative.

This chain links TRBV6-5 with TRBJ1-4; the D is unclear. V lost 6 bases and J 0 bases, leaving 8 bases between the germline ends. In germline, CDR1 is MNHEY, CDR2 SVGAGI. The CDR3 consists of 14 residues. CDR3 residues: CASRSLSTNEKLFF. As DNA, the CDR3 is TGTGCCAGCAGATCACTTTCAACTAATGAAAAACTGTTTTTT.

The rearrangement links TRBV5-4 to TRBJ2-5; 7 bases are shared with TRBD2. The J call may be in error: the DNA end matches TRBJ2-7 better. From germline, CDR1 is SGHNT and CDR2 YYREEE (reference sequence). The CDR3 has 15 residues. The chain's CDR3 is CASSTLAEEIYEQYF. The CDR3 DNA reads TGTGCCAGCAGCACCCTAGCGGAGGAAATTTACGAGCAGTACTTC.

DNA of the CDR3: TGCGCCAGCAGCTTGTCGACAGGGGGCGCCCTGGACTATGGCTACACCTTC. It codes for CASSLSTGGALDYGYTF. J is TRBJ1-2 and V is TRBV5-1, with 10 bases matching TRBD1. Per germline, CDR1 SGHRS and CDR2 YFSETQ. J lost 3 bases, V lost 1 base, and 9 bases had no gene match. The CDR3 spans 17 residues. The full variable domain, in which reference TRBV5-1 and TRBJ1-2 provide the parts outside the CDR3, is KAGVTQTPRYLIKTRGQQVTLSCSPISGHRSVSWYQQTPGQGLQFLFEYFSETQRNKGNFPGRFSGRQFSNSRSEMNVSTLELGDSALYLCASSLSTGGALDYGYTFGSGTRLTVV.

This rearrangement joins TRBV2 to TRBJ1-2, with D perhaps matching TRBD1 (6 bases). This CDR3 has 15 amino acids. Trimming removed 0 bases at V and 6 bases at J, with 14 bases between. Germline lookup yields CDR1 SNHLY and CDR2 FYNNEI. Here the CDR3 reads CASSEASTGSDGYTF. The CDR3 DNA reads TGTGCCAGCAGTGAAGCTTCGACAGGCTCGGATGGCTACACCTTC.

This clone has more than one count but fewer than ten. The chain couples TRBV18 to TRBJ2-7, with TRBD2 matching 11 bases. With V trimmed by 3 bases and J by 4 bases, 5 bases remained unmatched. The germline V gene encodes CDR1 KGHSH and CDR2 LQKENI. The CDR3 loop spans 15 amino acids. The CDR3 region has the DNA TGTGCCAGCTCACCTAGCGGGAGGGCCTTGTACGAGCAGTACTTC. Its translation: CASSPSGRALYEQYF. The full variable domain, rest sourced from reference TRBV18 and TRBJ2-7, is NAGVMQNPRHLVRRRGQEARLRCSPMKGHSHVYWYRQLPEEGLKFMVYLQKENIIDESGMPKERFSAEFPKEGPSILRIQQVVRGDSAAYFCASSPSGRALYEQYFGPGTRLTVT.

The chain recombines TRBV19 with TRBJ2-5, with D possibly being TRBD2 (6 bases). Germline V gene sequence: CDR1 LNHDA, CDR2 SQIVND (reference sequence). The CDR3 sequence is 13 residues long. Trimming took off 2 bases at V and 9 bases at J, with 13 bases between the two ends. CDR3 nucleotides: TGTGCCAGTAGTATAAGATCTAGCGAGGCCCAGTACTTC. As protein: CASSIRSSEAQYF.

CDR3 loop: CASSLQKAGARETQYF. CDR3 coding DNA: TGTGCCAGCAGCTTGCAAAAGGCGGGAGCGAGGGAGACCCAGTACTTC. The chain couples TRBV7-2 to TRBJ2-5, with 7 bases identical to TRBD2. J gave up 5 bases and V 3 bases, and 12 bases lay outside the gene matches. The CDR3 is made up of 16 amino acids. Germline assignment: CDR1 SGHTA and CDR2 FQGNSA.

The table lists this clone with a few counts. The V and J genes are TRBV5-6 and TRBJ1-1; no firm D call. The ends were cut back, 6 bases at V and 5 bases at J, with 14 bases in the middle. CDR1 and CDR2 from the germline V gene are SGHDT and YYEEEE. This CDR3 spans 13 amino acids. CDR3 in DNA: TGTGCCAGCACCCCTGGTAGATGGACTGAAGCTTTCTTT. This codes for CASTPGRWTEAFF.

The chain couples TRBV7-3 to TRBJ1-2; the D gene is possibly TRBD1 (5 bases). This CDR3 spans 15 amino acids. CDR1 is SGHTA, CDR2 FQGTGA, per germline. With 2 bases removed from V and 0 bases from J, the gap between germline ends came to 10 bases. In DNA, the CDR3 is TGTGCCAGCAGCTTATACCCAGGGACTAACTATGGCTACACCTTC. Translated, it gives CASSLYPGTNYGYTF.

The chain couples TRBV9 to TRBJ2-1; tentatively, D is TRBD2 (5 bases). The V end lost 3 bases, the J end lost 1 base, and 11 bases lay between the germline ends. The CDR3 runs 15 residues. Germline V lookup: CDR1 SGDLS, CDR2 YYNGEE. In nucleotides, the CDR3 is TGTGCCAGCAGCGGACTAAGCGGATCCTACAATGAGCAGTTCTTC. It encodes CASSGLSGSYNEQFF. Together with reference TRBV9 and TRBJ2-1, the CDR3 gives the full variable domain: DSGVTQTPKHLITATGQRVTLRCSPRSGDLSVYWYQQSLDQGLQFLIQYYNGEERAKGNILERFSAQQFPDLHSELNLSSLELGDSALYFCASSGLSGSYNEQFFGPGTRLTVL.

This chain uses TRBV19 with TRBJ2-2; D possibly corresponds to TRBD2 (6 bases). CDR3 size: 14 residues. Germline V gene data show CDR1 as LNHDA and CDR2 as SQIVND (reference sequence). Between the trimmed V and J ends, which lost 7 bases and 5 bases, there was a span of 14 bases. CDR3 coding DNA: TGTGCCAGTATCGGGAGAGGTAGGACCGGGGAGCTGTTTTTT. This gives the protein CASIGRGRTGELFF.

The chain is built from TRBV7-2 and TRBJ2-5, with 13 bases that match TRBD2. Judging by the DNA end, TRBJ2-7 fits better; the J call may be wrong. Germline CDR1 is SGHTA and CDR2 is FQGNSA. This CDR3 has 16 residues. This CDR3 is CASSGGTSGKVDEQYF. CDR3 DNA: TGTGCCAGCAGCGGGGGGACTAGCGGGAAAGTAGACGAGCAGTACTTC.

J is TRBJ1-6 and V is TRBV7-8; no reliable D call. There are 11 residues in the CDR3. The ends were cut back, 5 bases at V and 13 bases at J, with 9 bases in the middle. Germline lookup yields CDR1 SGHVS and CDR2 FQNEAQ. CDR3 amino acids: CASSSPGPLHF. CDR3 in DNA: TGTGCCAGCAGCAGCCCGGGGCCCCTCCACTTT.

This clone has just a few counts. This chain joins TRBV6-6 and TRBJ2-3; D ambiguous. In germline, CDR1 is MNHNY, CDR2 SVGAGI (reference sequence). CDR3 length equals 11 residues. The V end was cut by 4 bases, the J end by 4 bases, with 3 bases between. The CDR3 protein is CASSSADTQYF. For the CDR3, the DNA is TGTGCCAGCAGTTCCGCAGATACGCAGTATTTT.